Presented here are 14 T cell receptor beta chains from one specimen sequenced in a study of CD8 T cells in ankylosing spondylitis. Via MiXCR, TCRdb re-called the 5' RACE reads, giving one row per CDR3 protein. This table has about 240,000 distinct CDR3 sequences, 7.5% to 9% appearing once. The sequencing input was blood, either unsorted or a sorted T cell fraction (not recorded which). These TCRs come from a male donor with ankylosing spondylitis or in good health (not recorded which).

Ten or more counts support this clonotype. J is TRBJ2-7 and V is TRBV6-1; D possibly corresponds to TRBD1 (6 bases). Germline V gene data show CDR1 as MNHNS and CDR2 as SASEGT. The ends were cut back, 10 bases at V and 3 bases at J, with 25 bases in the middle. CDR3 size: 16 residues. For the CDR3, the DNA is TGTGCCATCCAGAAAGGGGGTCCAAACGAAATCTACGAGCAGTACTTC. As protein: CAIQKGGPNEIYEQYF.

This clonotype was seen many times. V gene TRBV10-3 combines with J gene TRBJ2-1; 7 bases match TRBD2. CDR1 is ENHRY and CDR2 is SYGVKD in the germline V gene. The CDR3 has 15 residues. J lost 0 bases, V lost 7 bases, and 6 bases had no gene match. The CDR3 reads CAITPTSFSYNEQFF. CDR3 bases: TGTGCCATCACCCCGACTAGCTTCTCCTACAATGAGCAGTTCTTC.

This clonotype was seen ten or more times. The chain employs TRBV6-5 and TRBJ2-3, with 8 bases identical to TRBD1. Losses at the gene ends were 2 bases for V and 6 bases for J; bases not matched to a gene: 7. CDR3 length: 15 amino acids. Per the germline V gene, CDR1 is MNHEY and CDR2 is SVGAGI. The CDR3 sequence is CASSYTQGAGDTQYF. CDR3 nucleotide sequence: TGTGCCAGCAGTTACACCCAGGGGGCGGGGGATACGCAGTATTTT.

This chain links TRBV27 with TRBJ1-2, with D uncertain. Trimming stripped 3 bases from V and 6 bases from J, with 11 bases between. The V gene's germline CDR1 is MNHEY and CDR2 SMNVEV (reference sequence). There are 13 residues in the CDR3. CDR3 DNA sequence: TGTGCCAGCAGTTTTGACGGGAGGAATGGCTACACCTTC. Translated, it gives CASSFDGRNGYTF.

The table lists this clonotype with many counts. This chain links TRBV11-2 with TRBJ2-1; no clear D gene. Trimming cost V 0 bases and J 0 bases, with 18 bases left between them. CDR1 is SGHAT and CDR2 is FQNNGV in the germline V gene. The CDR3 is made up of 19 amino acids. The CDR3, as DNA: TGTGCCAGCAGCTTAGAAATACGGATGGTGGTCAGCTCCTACAATGAGCAGTTCTTC. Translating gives CASSLEIRMVVSSYNEQFF.

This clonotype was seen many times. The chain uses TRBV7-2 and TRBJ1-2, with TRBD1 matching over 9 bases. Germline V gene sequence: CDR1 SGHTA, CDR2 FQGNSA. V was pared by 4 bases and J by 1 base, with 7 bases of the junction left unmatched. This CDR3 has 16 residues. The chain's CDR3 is CASSSTGTGINYGYTF. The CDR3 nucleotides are TGTGCCAGCAGCTCGACCGGGACAGGGATTAACTATGGCTACACCTTC.

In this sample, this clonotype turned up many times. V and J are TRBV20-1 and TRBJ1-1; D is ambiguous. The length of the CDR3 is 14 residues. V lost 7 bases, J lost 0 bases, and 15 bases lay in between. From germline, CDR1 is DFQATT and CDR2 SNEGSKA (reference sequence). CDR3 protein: CSVSGVRVNTEAFF. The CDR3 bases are TGCAGTGTCAGTGGTGTTCGGGTGAACACTGAAGCTTTCTTT.

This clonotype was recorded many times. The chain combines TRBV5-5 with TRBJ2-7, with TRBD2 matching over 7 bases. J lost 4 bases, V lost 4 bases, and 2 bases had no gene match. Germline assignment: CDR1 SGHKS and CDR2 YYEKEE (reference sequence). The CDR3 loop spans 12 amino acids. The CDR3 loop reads CASSLADYEQYF. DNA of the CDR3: TGTGCCAGCAGCCTAGCGGATTACGAGCAGTACTTC.

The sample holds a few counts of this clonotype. CDR3 bases: TGTGCCAGCAGTTCATCCGGACAGGGAGGTGCGGATGAGCAGTTCTTC. Amino acids: CASSSSGQGGADEQFF. The gene calls are TRBV12-3 or TRBV12-4 and TRBJ2-1; 8 nucleotides agree with TRBD1. The CDR3 is made up of 16 amino acids. The junction had 13 bases not matched to a gene; V was cut back by 4 bases and J by 8 bases.

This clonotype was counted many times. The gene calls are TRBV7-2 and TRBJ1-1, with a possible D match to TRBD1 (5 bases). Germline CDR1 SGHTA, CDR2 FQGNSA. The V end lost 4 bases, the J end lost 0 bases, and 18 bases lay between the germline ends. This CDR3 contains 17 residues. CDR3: CASSSGLPITMNTEAFF. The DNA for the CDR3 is TGTGCCAGCAGCTCGGGACTCCCTATTACAATGAACACTGAAGCTTTCTTT.

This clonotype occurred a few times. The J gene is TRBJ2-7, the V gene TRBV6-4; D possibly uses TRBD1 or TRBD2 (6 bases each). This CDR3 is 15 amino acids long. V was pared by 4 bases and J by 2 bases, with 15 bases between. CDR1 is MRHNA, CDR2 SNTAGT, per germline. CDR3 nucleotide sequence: TGTGCCAGCAGTGCAGGGGACTCGGCTGCCTACGAGCAGTACTTC. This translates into CASSAGDSAAYEQYF.

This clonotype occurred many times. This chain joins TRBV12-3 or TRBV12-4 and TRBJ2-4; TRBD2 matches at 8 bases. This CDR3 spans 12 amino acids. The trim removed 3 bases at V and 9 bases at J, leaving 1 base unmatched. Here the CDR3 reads CASSFGGGIQYF. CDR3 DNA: TGTGCCAGCAGTTTCGGGGGGGGCATTCAGTACTTC.

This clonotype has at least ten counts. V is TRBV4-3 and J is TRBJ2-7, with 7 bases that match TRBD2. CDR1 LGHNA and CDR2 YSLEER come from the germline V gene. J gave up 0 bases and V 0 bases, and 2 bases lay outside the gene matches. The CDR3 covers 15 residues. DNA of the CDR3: TGCGCCAGCAGCCAAGACTCTAGCGGCTCCTACGAGCAGTACTTC. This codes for CASSQDSSGSYEQYF.

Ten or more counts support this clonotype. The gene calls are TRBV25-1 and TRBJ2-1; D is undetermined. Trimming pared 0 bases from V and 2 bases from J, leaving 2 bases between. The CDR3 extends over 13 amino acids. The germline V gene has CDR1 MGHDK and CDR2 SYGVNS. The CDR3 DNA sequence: TGTGCCAGCAGTGAATACGCCTACAATGAGCAGTTCTTC. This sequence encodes CASSEYAYNEQFF. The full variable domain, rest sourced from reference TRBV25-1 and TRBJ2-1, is EADIYQTPRYLVIGTGKKITLECSQTMGHDKMYWYQQDPGMELHLIHYSYGVNSTEKGDLSSESTVSRIRTEHFPLTLESARPSHTSQYLCASSEYAYNEQFFGPGTRLTVL.